A single sample is the source of the 4 T cell receptor beta chains below, sequenced in a study of vaccination effects on CD4 cells after COVID-19. Viral peptide pool expansion of antigen-specific CD4+ T cells preceded sequencing in the ViraFEST assay. Culturing for more than eight days preceded CD4+ T cell isolation. These receptors' targets are unknown. Assay: immunoSEQ multiplex PCR; the TCRdb copy retains only in-frame clones and omits some. The top ten hold about 2.5% of the sample, which has more than 50,000 clones, around 81% seen once. This specimen consisted of CD4+ T cells from PBMCs cultured with HCoV-229E spike peptides, obtained before COVID-19 vaccination. The receptors were gathered from a human donor who received a COVID-19 vaccine.

The chain couples TRBV9 to TRBJ1-1, with 7 bases that match TRBD1. Germline CDR1 SGDLS, CDR2 YYNGEE. The junction had 3 bases not matched to a gene; V was cut back by 4 bases and J by 0 bases. The length of the CDR3 is 14 residues. The CDR3 here is CASSTGQLNTEAFF. The CDR3 DNA reads as TGTGCCAGCAGCACGGGACAGCTGAACACTGAAGCTTTCTTT. Together with reference TRBV9 and TRBJ1-1, the CDR3 gives the full variable domain: DSGVTQTPKHLITATGQRVTLRCSPRSGDLSVYWYQQSLDQGLQFLIQYYNGEERAKGNILERFSAQQFPDLHSELNLSSLELGDSALYFCASSTGQLNTEAFFGQGTRLTVV.

V gene TRBV7-8 combines with J gene TRBJ2-5; 9 bases agree with TRBD2. V lost 1 base and J lost 9; bases outside the gene matches: 12. This CDR3 comprises 16 residues. The V gene's germline CDR1 is SGHVS and CDR2 FQNEAQ. DNA of the CDR3: TGTGCCAGCAGCTTAGGGGTTAGCGGGGGCAGGGTGTCCCAGTACTTC. Translated: CASSLGVSGGRVSQYF.

V usage is TRBV7-8 and J usage is TRBJ1-1, with 9 bases identical to TRBD1. Germline V CDR1 and CDR2: SGHVS, FQNEAQ. Trimming removed 3 bases from V and 9 bases from J; junction bases left unmatched: 8. This CDR3 is 14 amino acids long. The CDR3 here is CASSFGGQGIKAFF. The CDR3 DNA is TGTGCCAGCAGCTTTGGTGGACAGGGGATCAAAGCTTTCTTT.

The chain uses TRBV4-1 and TRBJ2-1, with 10 bases that match TRBD2. CDR1 and CDR2 (germline): MGHRA, YSYEKL. After removal of 3 bases from V and 6 bases from J, the junction contained 8 bases not matched to a gene. This CDR3 has 16 amino acids. The CDR3 nucleotides are TGCGCCAGCAGCCACTTTCAGCGGGGGGGCAGCAATGAGCAGTTCTTC. Amino acids: CASSHFQRGGSNEQFF.